A selection of T cell receptor beta chains follows, all from one sample in a study of HIV-infected children after antiretroviral therapy interruption. MiXCR, run by TCRdb on the 3' RACE reads, gives a single entry per CDR3 protein. The sample holds about 89,000 distinct CDR3 sequences; approximately 6.9% are singletons and the top ten take about 1.1%. This material consisted of CD45RA+ CD4+ T cells from PBMCs, pooled from several time points, taken from a donor given antiretroviral therapy, either interrupted or continuous. All receptors derive from a pool of human donors with HIV. The CDR3 runs from the conserved cysteine through the conserved F or W. Fields, in order: CDR3 protein, CDR3 DNA, CDR3 length, D gene, clone size, V gene, J gene. A D gene is named only where the DNA matches it firmly. Clone size is not always given. Where it is, it says once, few, many or a class for expanded clones.

CDR3 protein: CASTHEPGDLVTGANVLTF
CDR3 DNA: TGTGCCAGCACCCACGAGCCAGGGGATCTAGTTACTGGGGCCAACGTCCTGACTTTC
CDR3 length: 19
D gene: NA
clone size: many
V gene: TRBV6-6
J gene: TRBJ2-6

CDR3 protein: CATLGSGTASAF
CDR3 DNA: TGTGCCACCCTCGGATCAGGGACCGCGTCCGCCTTC
CDR3 length: 12
D gene: NA
clone size: NA
V gene: TRBV10-3
J gene: TRBJ1-2

CDR3 protein: CASSLARGRIKNIQYF
CDR3 DNA: TGTGCCAGCAGCTTAGCCCGCGGGAGGATAAAAAACATTCAGTACTTC
CDR3 length: 16
D gene: TRBD2
clone size: NA
V gene: TRBV7-2
J gene: TRBJ2-4

CDR3 protein: CASNPTGMNTEAFF
CDR3 DNA: TGTGCCAGCAACCCCACAGGGATGAACACTGAAGCTTTCTTT
CDR3 length: 14
D gene: NA
clone size: NA
V gene: TRBV25-1
J gene: TRBJ1-1

CDR3 protein: CASRMTASYNEQFF
CDR3 DNA: TGTGCCAGCAGGATGACAGCTTCCTACAATGAGCAGTTCTTC
CDR3 length: 14
D gene: NA
clone size: NA
V gene: TRBV12-3/TRBV12-4
J gene: TRBJ2-1

CDR3 protein: CASSPPGQNTEAFF
CDR3 DNA: TGTGCCAGCTCACCACCGGGACAAAACACTGAAGCTTTCTTT
CDR3 length: 14
D gene: NA
clone size: NA
V gene: TRBV18
J gene: TRBJ1-1

CDR3 protein: CASSPRDSVEQYF
CDR3 DNA: TGTGCCAGCAGCCCCCGGGATAGCGTTGAGCAGTACTTC
CDR3 length: 13
D gene: NA
clone size: NA
V gene: TRBV7-3
J gene: TRBJ2-7

CDR3 protein: CASNVAPRGAKNIQYF
CDR3 DNA: TGTGCCAGCAACGTGGCACCCAGGGGAGCCAAAAACATTCAGTACTTC
CDR3 length: 16
D gene: NA
clone size: many
V gene: TRBV2
J gene: TRBJ2-4

CDR3 protein: CASSLTSGDQPQHF
CDR3 DNA: TGTGCCAGCAGCTTAACGTCAGGGGATCAGCCCCAGCATTTT
CDR3 length: 14
D gene: NA
clone size: NA
V gene: TRBV7-2
J gene: TRBJ1-5

CDR3 protein: CASGHSRGGTEAFF
CDR3 DNA: TGTGCTAGTGGGCACTCCAGGGGCGGCACTGAAGCTTTCTTT
CDR3 length: 14
D gene: NA
clone size: many
V gene: TRBV12-5
J gene: TRBJ1-1

CDR3 protein: CASSSTPGQGRAEAFF
CDR3 DNA: TGTGCCAGCAGCTCAACACCGGGACAGGGTAGGGCTGAAGCTTTCTTT
CDR3 length: 16
D gene: TRBD1
clone size: NA
V gene: TRBV5-6
J gene: TRBJ1-1

CDR3 protein: CASSPRTDRAYEQYF
CDR3 DNA: TGTGCCAGCAGTCCCCGAACGGACCGGGCCTACGAGCAGTACTTC
CDR3 length: 15
D gene: NA
clone size: few
V gene: TRBV28
J gene: TRBJ2-7

CDR3 protein: CAWWGAETLYF
CDR3 DNA: TGTGCCTGGTGGGGTGCAGAAACGCTGTATTTT
CDR3 length: 11
D gene: NA
clone size: many
V gene: TRBV30
J gene: TRBJ2-3

CDR3 protein: CASSPRTGYSEKLFF
CDR3 DNA: TGTGCCAGCAGCCCCAGGACAGGGTACTCTGAAAAACTGTTTTTT
CDR3 length: 15
D gene: TRBD1
clone size: few
V gene: TRBV3-1
J gene: TRBJ1-4

CDR3 protein: CSARASLYNEQFF
CDR3 DNA: TGCAGTGCTAGAGCGTCCCTCTACAATGAGCAGTTCTTC
CDR3 length: 13
D gene: NA
clone size: few
V gene: TRBV20-1
J gene: TRBJ2-1

CDR3 protein: CASKRTGRGGYTF
CDR3 DNA: TGTGCCAGCAAAAGGACAGGGAGAGGGGGCTACACCTTC
CDR3 length: 13
D gene: TRBD1
clone size: many
V gene: TRBV12-3/TRBV12-4
J gene: TRBJ1-2

CDR3 protein: CASSSSGELFF
CDR3 DNA: TGTGCCAGCAGCTCCTCCGGGGAGCTGTTTTTT
CDR3 length: 11
D gene: NA
clone size: many
V gene: TRBV7-1
J gene: TRBJ2-2

CDR3 protein: CASSLGLAVNQETQYF
CDR3 DNA: TGCGCCAGCAGCTTGGGCTTAGCGGTGAACCAAGAGACCCAGTACTTC
CDR3 length: 16
D gene: NA
clone size: many
V gene: TRBV5-1
J gene: TRBJ2-5

CDR3 protein: CASSLAGTDLQETQYF
CDR3 DNA: TGCGCCAGCAGCTTGGCCGGGACAGACCTACAAGAGACCCAGTACTTC
CDR3 length: 16
D gene: TRBD1
clone size: NA
V gene: TRBV5-1
J gene: TRBJ2-5

CDR3 protein: CASSIPGFGGGANVLTF
CDR3 DNA: TGTGCCAGTAGTATTCCAGGGTTCGGTGGTGGGGCCAACGTCCTGACTTTC
CDR3 length: 17
D gene: NA
clone size: many
V gene: TRBV19
J gene: TRBJ2-6

CDR3 protein: CASSTGDRGPRHTGELFF
CDR3 DNA: TGTGCCAGCAGTACCGGGGACAGGGGCCCTAGGCACACCGGGGAGCTGTTTTTT
CDR3 length: 18
D gene: TRBD1
clone size: few
V gene: TRBV3-1
J gene: TRBJ2-2

CDR3 protein: CASSVAVGNTEAFF
CDR3 DNA: TGTGCCAGCAGCGTAGCCGTAGGGAACACTGAAGCTTTCTTT
CDR3 length: 14
D gene: NA
clone size: many
V gene: TRBV9
J gene: TRBJ1-1

CDR3 protein: CASSFFRDRYITDTQYF
CDR3 DNA: TGTGCCAGCAGCTTTTTCCGGGACAGGTATATCACAGATACGCAGTATTTT
CDR3 length: 17
D gene: TRBD1
clone size: NA
V gene: TRBV7-9
J gene: TRBJ2-3

CDR3 protein: CASSLVAGGLNEQFF
CDR3 DNA: TGTGCCAGCAGCTTGGTAGCGGGGGGGCTCAATGAGCAGTTCTTC
CDR3 length: 15
D gene: TRBD2
clone size: many
V gene: TRBV7-2
J gene: TRBJ2-1

CDR3 protein: CASSTRQGMSRSPLHF
CDR3 DNA: TGCGCCAGCAGCACCCGACAGGGGATGAGTCGATCACCCCTCCACTTT
CDR3 length: 16
D gene: TRBD1
clone size: many
V gene: TRBV5-1
J gene: TRBJ1-6

CDR3 protein: CASSQGPIGGLTDTQYF
CDR3 DNA: TGTGCCAGCAGCCAAGGTCCCATTGGGGGGCTCACAGATACGCAGTATTTT
CDR3 length: 17
D gene: NA
clone size: few
V gene: TRBV3-1
J gene: TRBJ2-3

CDR3 protein: CASSGPRGYNEQFF
CDR3 DNA: TGCGCCAGCTCGGGACCAAGGGGTTACAATGAGCAGTTCTTC
CDR3 length: 14
D gene: NA
clone size: many
V gene: TRBV5-1
J gene: TRBJ2-1

CDR3 protein: CASSSPLAGLYEQYF
CDR3 DNA: TGCGCCAGCAGCTCTCCTTTAGCGGGGCTCTACGAGCAGTACTTC
CDR3 length: 15
D gene: TRBD2
clone size: many
V gene: TRBV5-1
J gene: TRBJ2-7

CDR3 protein: CSATRMDRETQPQHF
CDR3 DNA: TGCAGTGCTACAAGGATGGACAGGGAAACTCAGCCCCAGCATTTT
CDR3 length: 15
D gene: TRBD1
clone size: many
V gene: TRBV20-1
J gene: TRBJ1-5

CDR3 protein: CSARDSGGLVYGYTF
CDR3 DNA: TGCAGTGCTAGAGATAGCGGGGGGCTAGTCTATGGCTACACCTTC
CDR3 length: 15
D gene: NA
clone size: few
V gene: TRBV20-1
J gene: TRBJ1-2

CDR3 protein: CASSRQQGYEQYF
CDR3 DNA: TGTGCCAGCAGCCGGCAACAGGGGTACGAGCAGTACTTC
CDR3 length: 13
D gene: TRBD1
clone size: NA
V gene: TRBV7-1
J gene: TRBJ2-7

CDR3 protein: CAWSVPGTGRAKLFF
CDR3 DNA: TGTGCCTGGAGTGTACCAGGGACAGGGAGGGCAAAACTGTTTTTT
CDR3 length: 15
D gene: TRBD1
clone size: NA
V gene: TRBV30
J gene: TRBJ1-4

CDR3 protein: CASSPGASGPYNEQFF
CDR3 DNA: TGTGCCAGCAGCCCCGGGGCTAGCGGTCCCTACAATGAGCAGTTCTTC
CDR3 length: 16
D gene: TRBD2
clone size: few
V gene: TRBV11-3
J gene: TRBJ2-1

CDR3 protein: CASSSPGLAGVLVDTQYF
CDR3 DNA: TGTGCCAGCAGTTCACCGGGACTAGCGGGAGTTTTGGTCGATACGCAGTATTTT
CDR3 length: 18
D gene: TRBD2
clone size: NA
V gene: TRBV12-3/TRBV12-4
J gene: TRBJ2-3

CDR3 protein: CASSLVMGQSNQPQHF
CDR3 DNA: TGTGCCAGCAGCTTGGTAATGGGGCAGTCCAATCAGCCCCAGCATTTT
CDR3 length: 16
D gene: NA
clone size: many
V gene: TRBV5-5
J gene: TRBJ1-5

CDR3 protein: CASSERQGRNSPLHF
CDR3 DNA: TGTGCCAGTAGTGAGAGACAGGGCAGGAATTCACCCCTCCACTTT
CDR3 length: 15
D gene: TRBD1
clone size: many
V gene: TRBV19
J gene: TRBJ1-6

CDR3 protein: CAISEPSPSTVVKGYNEQFF
CDR3 DNA: TGTGCCATCAGTGAGCCGTCTCCCTCGACAGTTGTGAAGGGATACAATGAGCAGTTCTTC
CDR3 length: 20
D gene: NA
clone size: NA
V gene: TRBV10-3
J gene: TRBJ2-1

CDR3 protein: CASSLSVARSEQFF
CDR3 DNA: TGTGCCAGCAGCCTGTCGGTGGCCCGGAGTGAGCAGTTCTTC
CDR3 length: 14
D gene: NA
clone size: many
V gene: TRBV11-3
J gene: TRBJ2-1

CDR3 protein: CASSPQGAGGPFLHNDQFF
CDR3 DNA: TGTGCCAGCAGCCCCCAGGGAGCGGGGGGGCCGTTTCTCCACAATGATCAGTTCTTC
CDR3 length: 19
D gene: TRBD2
clone size: few
V gene: TRBV12-3/TRBV12-4
J gene: TRBJ2-1

CDR3 protein: CSVVTQGSEQYF
CDR3 DNA: TGCAGCGTGGTGACTCAGGGTTCCGAGCAGTACTTC
CDR3 length: 12
D gene: NA
clone size: many
V gene: TRBV29-1
J gene: TRBJ2-7

CDR3 protein: CSGDRGLGYGYTF
CDR3 DNA: TGCAGCGGGGACAGGGGACTCGGCTATGGCTACACCTTC
CDR3 length: 13
D gene: TRBD1
clone size: few
V gene: TRBV29-1
J gene: TRBJ1-2

CDR3 protein: CASSGASGAGGHGYTF
CDR3 DNA: TGCGCCAGCAGCGGTGCCTCTGGAGCAGGGGGACATGGCTACACCTTC
CDR3 length: 16
D gene: TRBD1
clone size: NA
V gene: TRBV5-1
J gene: TRBJ1-2

CDR3 protein: CASSLDPPQGRSGANVLTF
CDR3 DNA: TGTGCCAGCAGCTTGGATCCCCCCCAGGGGAGATCTGGGGCCAACGTCCTGACTTTC
CDR3 length: 19
D gene: NA
clone size: many
V gene: TRBV5-5
J gene: TRBJ2-6

CDR3 protein: CASSFQGVYNEQFF
CDR3 DNA: TGTGCCAGCAGCTTCCAGGGAGTCTACAATGAGCAGTTCTTC
CDR3 length: 14
D gene: NA
clone size: many
V gene: TRBV7-9
J gene: TRBJ2-1

CDR3 protein: CASSRRGHEQPQHF
CDR3 DNA: TGTGCCAGCAGCCGGAGGGGGCACGAACAGCCCCAGCATTTT
CDR3 length: 14
D gene: TRBD1
clone size: few
V gene: TRBV3-1
J gene: TRBJ1-5

CDR3 protein: CASSSQGARTEAFF
CDR3 DNA: TGTGCCAGCAGCTCGCAGGGGGCGCGGACTGAAGCTTTCTTT
CDR3 length: 14
D gene: TRBD1
clone size: many
V gene: TRBV9
J gene: TRBJ1-1

CDR3 protein: CASSRVTGTGDQPQHF
CDR3 DNA: TGTGCCAGCTCACGAGTTACAGGGACGGGAGATCAGCCCCAGCATTTT
CDR3 length: 16
D gene: NA
clone size: many
V gene: TRBV18
J gene: TRBJ1-5

CDR3 protein: CASRDRGTDTQYF
CDR3 DNA: TGCGCCAGCCGTGACAGGGGCACAGATACGCAGTATTTT
CDR3 length: 13
D gene: TRBD1
clone size: few
V gene: TRBV10-1
J gene: TRBJ2-3

CDR3 protein: CASSSTSGYTGELFF
CDR3 DNA: TGTGCCAGCAGTTCAACCTCGGGTTACACCGGGGAGCTGTTTTTT
CDR3 length: 15
D gene: NA
clone size: many
V gene: TRBV6-5
J gene: TRBJ2-2

CDR3 protein: CASSLDRDQPQHF
CDR3 DNA: TGTGCCAGCAGCCTAGATCGGGATCAGCCCCAGCATTTT
CDR3 length: 13
D gene: NA
clone size: many
V gene: TRBV3-1
J gene: TRBJ1-5

CDR3 protein: CASRGQGAMNTEAFF
CDR3 DNA: TGTGCCAGCAGAGGACAGGGGGCAATGAACACTGAAGCTTTCTTT
CDR3 length: 15
D gene: TRBD1
clone size: few
V gene: TRBV28
J gene: TRBJ1-1

CDR3 protein: CASSSRALVNTEAFF
CDR3 DNA: TGTGCCAGTAGCTCAAGGGCGTTAGTGAACACTGAAGCTTTCTTT
CDR3 length: 15
D gene: NA
clone size: NA
V gene: TRBV19
J gene: TRBJ1-1

CDR3 protein: CASGGLADTQYF
CDR3 DNA: TGTGCCAGCGGGGGACTAGCGGATACGCAGTATTTT
CDR3 length: 12
D gene: TRBD2
clone size: NA
V gene: TRBV19
J gene: TRBJ2-3

CDR3 protein: CASSHSPGRNTGELFF
CDR3 DNA: TGCGCCAGCAGTCATTCGCCCGGACGGAACACCGGGGAGCTGTTTTTT
CDR3 length: 16
D gene: NA
clone size: few
V gene: TRBV23-1
J gene: TRBJ2-2

CDR3 protein: CASSWGNTEAFF
CDR3 DNA: TGCGCCAGCAGCTGGGGTAACACTGAAGCTTTCTTT
CDR3 length: 12
D gene: NA
clone size: NA
V gene: TRBV5-1
J gene: TRBJ1-1

CDR3 protein: CASSGIAGAFYNEQFF
CDR3 DNA: TGTGCCAGTAGTGGGATAGCGGGGGCCTTCTACAATGAGCAGTTCTTC
CDR3 length: 16
D gene: TRBD2
clone size: many
V gene: TRBV19
J gene: TRBJ2-1

CDR3 protein: CASSPTRAGELFF
CDR3 DNA: TGTGCCAGCAGTCCCACTAGGGCCGGGGAGCTGTTTTTT
CDR3 length: 13
D gene: NA
clone size: few
V gene: TRBV2
J gene: TRBJ2-2